This T cell receptor (beta chain) was captured in a study of early stage breast cancer tumors. Study-level information: ER+/PR+/HER2- status applied to about 80% of the 16 invasive breast tumors.

The CDR3 consists of 14 residues. The ends lost 2 bases at V and 3 bases at J; junction bases unmatched: 3. Germline lookup yields CDR1 SGHVS and CDR2 FNYEAQ. Assay used: immunoSEQ multiplex PCR; TCRdb lists only in-frame clones, some missing. Of some 25,000 clones in the sample, over 60% were seen once. The source is a person aged 55 to 70 with breast cancer. The chain joins TRBV7-6 to TRBJ1-1, with TRBD1 matching over 7 bases. The specimen sequenced was breast tumor tissue. The CDR3 sequence is CASSLQGGDTEAFF. CDR3 bases: TGTGCCAGCAGCTTACAGGGGGGAGACACTGAAGCTTTCTTT. Looking up the rest from reference TRBV7-6 and TRBJ1-1 gives the full variable domain: GAGVSQSPRYKVTKRGQDVALRCDPISGHVSLYWYRQALGQGPEFLTYFNYEAQQDKSGLPNDRFSAERPEGSISTLTIQRTEQRDSAMYRCASSLQGGDTEAFFGQGTRLTVV.